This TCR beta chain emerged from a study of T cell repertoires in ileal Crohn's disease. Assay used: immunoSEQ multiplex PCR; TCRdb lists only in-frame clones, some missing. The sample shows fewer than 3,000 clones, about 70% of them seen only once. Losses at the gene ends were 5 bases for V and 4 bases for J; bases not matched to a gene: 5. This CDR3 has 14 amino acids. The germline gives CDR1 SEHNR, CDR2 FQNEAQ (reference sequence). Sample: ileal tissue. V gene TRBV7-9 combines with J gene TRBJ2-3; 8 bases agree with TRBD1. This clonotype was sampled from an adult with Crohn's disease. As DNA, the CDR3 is TGTGCCAGCAGCCCCAGGACAGGGCCAGATACGCAGTATTTT. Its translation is CASSPRTGPDTQYF.